This T cell receptor (beta chain) was identified during a study of early T cells in non-severe SARS-CoV-2 infection (dated by TCRdb to 2020 to 2022). Turning to the overall study: TCR sequencing used bulk RNA from unsorted whole blood, so alpha and beta chains could not be paired. Overall study outcomes, separate from this receptor: VDJdb matching was skewed toward anti-spike CD8 responses, so virus-specific expansions were likely underestimated and private and CD4 specificities were missed.

This clonotype was found many times. Its antigen remains undetermined. No base quality values were provided; no much bigger clone lies one nucleotide off. Receptor libraries were prepared by 5' RACE. The sample was run on a NextSeq 500. Unique molecular identifiers were attached to individual cDNA molecules in the TCR library protocol so that sequencing error and PCR bias could be corrected. Sequencing covered both TCR alpha and beta chains, and within each sample the abundances of alpha and beta sequences were tightly co-correlated. The published analysis was carried out like this. Decombinator V4 was used to perform V gene, J gene and CDR3 annotation of TCR sequences. TCRs were defined as expanded if a significant change between any two time points was detected under a Poisson model with p below 0.0001. TCR abundances were normalised to the total number of TCRs sequenced per sample and expressed as counts per million. TRAV1-2 paired with TRAJ12, TRAJ20 or TRAJ33 defined MAIT TCRs, while TRAV10 paired with TRAJ18 defined iNKT TCRs. VDJdb, accessed on 1 November 2021, was searched for TCRs annotated for CMV, EBV and SARS-CoV-2, and TCRs annotated for more than one antigen were excluded. TCRdb reran the public reads through fastp at Q25 and MiXCR, keeping productive beta chains. Identical CDR3 proteins give one entry, which carries the most common genes and DNA. TCRdb, rather than the study authors, made the V and J calls. Counted in this sample were under 45,000 distinct CDR3 sequences; less than 6.5% of them appeared once. Of the sample, approximately 6% is held by the ten largest clones.

V and J lose 3 bases and 3 bases, and a span of 20 bases separates them. Measured from the cysteine to the phenylalanine, the CDR3 is 17 residues long. Only the CDR3 region is kept as DNA, spanning 51 bases read in frame from base 1. CDR1 and CDR2, per the germline V gene, are LGHNA and YSLEER. This was a case-control study nested in a cohort of healthcare workers in London, UK, who had nasopharyngeal swab PCR tests and blood samples taken every week. Healthcare workers were recruited between 23 and 31 March 2020, during the week of the UK lockdown, and were followed weekly for up to about 16 weeks.

This clonotype originated in an adult who was a healthcare worker with PCR-confirmed SARS-CoV-2 infection or an uninfected control (not recorded which). Sequenced material: whole blood, taken at baseline. This receptor chain uses TRBV4-3 and TRBJ1-2; D gene: possibly TRBD1, on 5 matching bases. The nucleotide sequence is given as TGCGCCAGCAGCCACGCAGGGCTGACGAGTGGTGACTATGGCTACACCTTC. Its protein reads: CASSHAGLTSGDYGYTF.